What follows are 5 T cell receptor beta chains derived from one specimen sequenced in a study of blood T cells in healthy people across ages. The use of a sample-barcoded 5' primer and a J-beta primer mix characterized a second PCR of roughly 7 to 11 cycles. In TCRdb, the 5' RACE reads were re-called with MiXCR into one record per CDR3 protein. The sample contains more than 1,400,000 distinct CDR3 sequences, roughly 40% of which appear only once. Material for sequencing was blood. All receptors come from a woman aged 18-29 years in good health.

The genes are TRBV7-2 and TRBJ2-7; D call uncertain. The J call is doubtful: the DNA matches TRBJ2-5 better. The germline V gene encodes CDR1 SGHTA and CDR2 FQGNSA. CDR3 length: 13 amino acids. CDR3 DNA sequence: TGTGCCAGCAGCTTAGCGGTTACAGAGACCCAGTACTTC. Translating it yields CASSLAVTETQYF.

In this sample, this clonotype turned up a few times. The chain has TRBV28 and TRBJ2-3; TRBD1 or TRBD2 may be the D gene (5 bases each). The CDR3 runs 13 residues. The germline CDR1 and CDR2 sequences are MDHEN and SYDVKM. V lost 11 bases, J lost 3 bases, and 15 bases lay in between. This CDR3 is CAGSYGATDTQYF. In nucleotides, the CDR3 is TGTGCCGGGAGTTACGGGGCTACAGATACGCAGTATTTT.

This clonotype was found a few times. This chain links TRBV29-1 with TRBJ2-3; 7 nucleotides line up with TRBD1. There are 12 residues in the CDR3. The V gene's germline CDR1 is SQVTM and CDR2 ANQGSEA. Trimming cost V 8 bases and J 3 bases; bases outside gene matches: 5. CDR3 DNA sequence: TGCAGCCTCGGACAGGCAACAGATACGCAGTATTTT. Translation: CSLGQATDTQYF.

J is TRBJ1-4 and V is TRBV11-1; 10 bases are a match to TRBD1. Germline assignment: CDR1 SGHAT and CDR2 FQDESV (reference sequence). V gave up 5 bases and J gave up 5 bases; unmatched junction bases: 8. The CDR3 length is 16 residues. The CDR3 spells CASSLRDRGTNEKLFF. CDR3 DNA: TGTGCCAGCAGCCTCCGGGACAGGGGTACGAATGAAAAACTGTTTTTT. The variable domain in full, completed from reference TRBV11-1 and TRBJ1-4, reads EAEVAQSPRYKITEKSQAVAFWCDPISGHATLYWYRQILGQGPELLVQFQDESVVDDSQLPKDRFSAERLKGVDSTLKIQPAELGDSAMYLCASSLRDRGTNEKLFFGSGTQLSVL.

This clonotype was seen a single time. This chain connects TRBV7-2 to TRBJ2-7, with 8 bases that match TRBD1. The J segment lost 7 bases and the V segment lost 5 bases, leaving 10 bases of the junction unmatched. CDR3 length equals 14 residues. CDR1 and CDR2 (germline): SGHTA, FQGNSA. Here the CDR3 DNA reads TGTGCCAGCAGCCGACGGACAGGGTTCGATGAGCAGTACTTC. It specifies CASSRRTGFDEQYF.